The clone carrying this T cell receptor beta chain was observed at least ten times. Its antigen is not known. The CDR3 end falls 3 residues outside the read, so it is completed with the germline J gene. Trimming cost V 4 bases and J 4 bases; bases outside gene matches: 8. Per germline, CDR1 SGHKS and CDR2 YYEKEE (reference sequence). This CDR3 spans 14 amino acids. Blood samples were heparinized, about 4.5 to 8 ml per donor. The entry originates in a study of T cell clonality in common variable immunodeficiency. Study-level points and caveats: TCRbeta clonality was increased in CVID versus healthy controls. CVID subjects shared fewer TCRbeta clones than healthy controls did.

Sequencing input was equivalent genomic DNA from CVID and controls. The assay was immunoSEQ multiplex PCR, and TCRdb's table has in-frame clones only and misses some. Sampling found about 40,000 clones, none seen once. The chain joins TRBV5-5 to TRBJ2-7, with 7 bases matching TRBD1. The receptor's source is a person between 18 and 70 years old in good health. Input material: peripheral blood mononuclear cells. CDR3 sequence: CASSLRDRPYEQYF. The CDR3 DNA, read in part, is TGTGCCAGCAGCCTCCGGGACAGACCTTACGAG.